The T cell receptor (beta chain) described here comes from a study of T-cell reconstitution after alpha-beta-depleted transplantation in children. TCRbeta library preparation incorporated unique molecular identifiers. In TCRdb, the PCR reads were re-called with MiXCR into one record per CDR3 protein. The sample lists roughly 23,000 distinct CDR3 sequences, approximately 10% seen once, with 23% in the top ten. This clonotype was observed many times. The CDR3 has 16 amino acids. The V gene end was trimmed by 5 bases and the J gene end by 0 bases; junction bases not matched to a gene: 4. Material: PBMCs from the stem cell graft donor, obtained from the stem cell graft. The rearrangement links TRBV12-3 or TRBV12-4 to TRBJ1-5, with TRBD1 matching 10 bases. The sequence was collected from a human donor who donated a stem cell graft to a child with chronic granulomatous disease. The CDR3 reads CASSQRTGGSNQPQHF. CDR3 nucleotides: TGTGCCAGCAGTCAGCGGACAGGGGGTAGCAATCAGCCCCAGCATTTT.